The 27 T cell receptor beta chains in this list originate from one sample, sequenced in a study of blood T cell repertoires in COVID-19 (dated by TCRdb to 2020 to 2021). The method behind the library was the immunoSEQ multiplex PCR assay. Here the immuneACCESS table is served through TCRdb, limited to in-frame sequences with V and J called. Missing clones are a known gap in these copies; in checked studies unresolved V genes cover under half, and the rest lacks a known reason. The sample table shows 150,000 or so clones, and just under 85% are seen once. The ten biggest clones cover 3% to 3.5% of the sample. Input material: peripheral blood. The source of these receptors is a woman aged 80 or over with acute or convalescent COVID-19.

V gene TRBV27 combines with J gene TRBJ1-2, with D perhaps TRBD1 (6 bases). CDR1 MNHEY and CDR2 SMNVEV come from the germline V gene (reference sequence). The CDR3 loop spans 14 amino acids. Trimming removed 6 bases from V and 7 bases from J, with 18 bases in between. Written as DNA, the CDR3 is TGTGCCAGCAGGAATACAGGGCCGGCGGGTGGCTACACCTTC. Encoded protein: CASRNTGPAGGYTF.

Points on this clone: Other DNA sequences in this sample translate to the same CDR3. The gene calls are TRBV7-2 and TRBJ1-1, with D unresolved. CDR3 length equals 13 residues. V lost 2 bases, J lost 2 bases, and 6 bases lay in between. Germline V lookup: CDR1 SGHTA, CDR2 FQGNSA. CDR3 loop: CASSLQVNTEAFF. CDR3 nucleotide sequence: TGTGCCAGCAGCTTACAGGTCAACACTGAAGCTTTCTTT. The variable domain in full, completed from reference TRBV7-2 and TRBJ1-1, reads GAGVSQSPSNKVTEKGKDVELRCDPISGHTALYWYRQSLGQGLEFLIYFQGNSAPDKSGLPSDRFSAERTGGSVSTLTIQRTQQEDSAVYLCASSLQVNTEAFFGQGTRLTVV.

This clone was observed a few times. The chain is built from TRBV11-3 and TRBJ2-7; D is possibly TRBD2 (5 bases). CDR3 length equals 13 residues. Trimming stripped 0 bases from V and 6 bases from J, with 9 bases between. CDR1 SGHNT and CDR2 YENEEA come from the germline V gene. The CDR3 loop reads CASSLDFAGEQYF. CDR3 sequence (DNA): TGTGCCAGCAGCTTAGACTTTGCGGGCGAGCAGTACTTC.

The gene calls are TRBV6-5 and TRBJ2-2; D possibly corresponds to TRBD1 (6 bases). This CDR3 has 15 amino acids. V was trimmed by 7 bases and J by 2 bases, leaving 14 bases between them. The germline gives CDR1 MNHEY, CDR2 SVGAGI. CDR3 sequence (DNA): TGTGCCAGCACTATAGGACAGCCAAACACCGGGGAGCTGTTTTTT. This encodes CASTIGQPNTGELFF.

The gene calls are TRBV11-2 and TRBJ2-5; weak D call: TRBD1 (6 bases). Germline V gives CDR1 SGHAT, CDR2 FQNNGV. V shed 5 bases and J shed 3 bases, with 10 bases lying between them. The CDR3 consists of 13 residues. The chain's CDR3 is CASSTGQKETQYF. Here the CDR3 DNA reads TGTGCCAGCAGCACAGGACAGAAAGAGACCCAGTACTTC.

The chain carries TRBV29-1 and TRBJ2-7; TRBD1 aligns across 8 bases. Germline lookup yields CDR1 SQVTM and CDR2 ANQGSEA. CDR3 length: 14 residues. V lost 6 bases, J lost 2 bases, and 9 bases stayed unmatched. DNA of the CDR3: TGCAGCGTCGACGGACAGGGCGAAACCTACGAGCAGTACTTC. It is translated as CSVDGQGETYEQYF.

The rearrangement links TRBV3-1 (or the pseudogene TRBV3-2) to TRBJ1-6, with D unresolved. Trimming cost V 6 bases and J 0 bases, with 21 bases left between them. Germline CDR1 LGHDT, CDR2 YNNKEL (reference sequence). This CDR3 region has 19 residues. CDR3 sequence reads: CASSSGYRPQSSYNSPLHF. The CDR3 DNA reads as TGTGCCAGCAGTTCCGGTTATCGCCCTCAAAGCTCCTATAATTCACCCCTCCACTTT.

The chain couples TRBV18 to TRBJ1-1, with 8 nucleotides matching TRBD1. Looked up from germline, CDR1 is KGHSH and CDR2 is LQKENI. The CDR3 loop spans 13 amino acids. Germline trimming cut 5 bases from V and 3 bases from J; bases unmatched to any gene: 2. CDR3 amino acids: CASSNRGDTEAFF. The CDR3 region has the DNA TGTGCCAGCTCAAACAGGGGGGACACTGAAGCTTTCTTT.

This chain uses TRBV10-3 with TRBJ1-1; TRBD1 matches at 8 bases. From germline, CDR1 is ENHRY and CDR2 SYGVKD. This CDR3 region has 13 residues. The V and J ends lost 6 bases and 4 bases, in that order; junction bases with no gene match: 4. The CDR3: CAIRQGAGTEAFF. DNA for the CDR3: TGTGCCATCAGGCAGGGGGCTGGCACTGAAGCTTTCTTT.

CDR3 bases: TGTGCCAGTAGTTCCCCGAGCTCTGGGGCCAACGTCCTGACTTTC. It codes for CASSSPSSGANVLTF. V is TRBV19 and J is TRBJ2-6; no clear D gene. This CDR3 region has 15 residues. The V end was cut by 5 bases, the J end by 0 bases, with 8 bases between. Germline loops: CDR1 LNHDA, CDR2 SQIVND (reference sequence).

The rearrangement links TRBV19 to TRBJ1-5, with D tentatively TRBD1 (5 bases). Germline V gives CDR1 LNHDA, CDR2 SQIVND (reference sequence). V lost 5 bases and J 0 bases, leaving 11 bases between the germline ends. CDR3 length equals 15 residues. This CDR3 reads CASSRTGDSNQPQHF. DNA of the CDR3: TGTGCCAGTAGTCGAACAGGAGATAGCAATCAGCCCCAGCATTTT.

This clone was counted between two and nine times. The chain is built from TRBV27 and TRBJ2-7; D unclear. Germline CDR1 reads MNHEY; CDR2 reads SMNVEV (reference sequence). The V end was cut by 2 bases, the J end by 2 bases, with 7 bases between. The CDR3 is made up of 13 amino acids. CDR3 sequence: CASSLDTTYEQYF. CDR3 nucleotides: TGTGCCAGCAGTTTAGACACCACCTACGAGCAGTACTTC.

CDR3 nucleotides: TGTGCCATCAGTGGGGGGGATGGCAATTCACCCCTCCACTTT. Its protein is CAISGGDGNSPLHF. The chain has TRBV10-3 and TRBJ1-6; a possible D gene is TRBD1 (5 bases). Per the germline V gene, CDR1 is ENHRY and CDR2 is SYGVKD. With 4 bases removed from V and 7 bases from J, the gap between germline ends came to 11 bases. The CDR3 loop spans 14 amino acids.

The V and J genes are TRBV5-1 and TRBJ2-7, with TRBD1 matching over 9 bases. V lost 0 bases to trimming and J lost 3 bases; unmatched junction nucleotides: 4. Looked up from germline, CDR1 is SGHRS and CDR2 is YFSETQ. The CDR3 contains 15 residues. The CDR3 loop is CASSLAGQGGYEQYF. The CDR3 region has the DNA TGCGCCAGCAGCTTGGCGGGACAGGGTGGCTACGAGCAGTACTTC.

CDR3 sequence: CASSSYKTANTGELFF. CDR3 DNA sequence: TGTGCCAGCAGCTCTTATAAGACAGCGAACACCGGGGAGCTGTTTTTT. The V gene is TRBV5-4, the J gene TRBJ2-2, with D possibly matching TRBD1 (5 bases). The germline V gene encodes CDR1 SGHNT and CDR2 YYREEE (reference sequence). Trimming removed 3 bases at V and 0 bases at J, with 12 bases between. CDR3 length equals 16 residues.

The CDR3 nucleotides read TGTGCCAGCAGTCCCAAGAAAGAACAGGGTCGATTCCAAGAGACCCAGTACTTC. Protein sequence: CASSPKKEQGRFQETQYF. This sequence joins TRBV2 and TRBJ2-5; D might be TRBD1 (6 bases). Trimming took 5 bases from V and 1 from J, leaving 23 bases between them. Germline loops: CDR1 SNHLY, CDR2 FYNNEI. This CDR3 contains 18 residues.

The CDR3 DNA follows: TGTGCCAGCAGCGTAGGGCGGGGGGCAAGCACAGATACGCAGTATTTT. Protein product: CASSVGRGASTDTQYF. The rearrangement links TRBV9 to TRBJ2-3; 8 bases map to TRBD2. This CDR3 region has 16 residues. Germline-derived CDR1 and CDR2 are SGDLS and YYNGEE. Trimming removed 0 bases from V and 0 bases from J; junction bases left unmatched: 3.

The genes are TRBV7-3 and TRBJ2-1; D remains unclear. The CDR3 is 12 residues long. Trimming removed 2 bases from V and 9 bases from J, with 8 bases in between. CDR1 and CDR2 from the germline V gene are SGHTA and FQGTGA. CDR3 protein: CASSLLRGEQFF. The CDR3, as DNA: TGTGCCAGCAGCTTACTGAGAGGTGAGCAGTTCTTC.

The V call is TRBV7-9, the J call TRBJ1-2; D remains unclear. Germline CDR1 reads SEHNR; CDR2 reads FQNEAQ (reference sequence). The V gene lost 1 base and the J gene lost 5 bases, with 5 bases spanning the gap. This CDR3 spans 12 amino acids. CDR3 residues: CASSLEEYGYTF. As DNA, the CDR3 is TGTGCCAGCAGCTTAGAGGAGTATGGCTACACCTTC.

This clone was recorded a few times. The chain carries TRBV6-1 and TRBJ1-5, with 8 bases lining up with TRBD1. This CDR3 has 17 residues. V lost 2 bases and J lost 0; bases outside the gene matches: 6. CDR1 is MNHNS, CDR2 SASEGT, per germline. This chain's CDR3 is CASSERQTGASNQPQHF. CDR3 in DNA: TGTGCCAGCAGTGAAAGACAGACAGGGGCTAGCAATCAGCCCCAGCATTTT.

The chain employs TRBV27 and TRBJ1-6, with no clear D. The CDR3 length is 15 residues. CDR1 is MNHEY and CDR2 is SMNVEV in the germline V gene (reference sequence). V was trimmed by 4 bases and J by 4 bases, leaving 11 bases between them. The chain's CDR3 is CASSSRGLYNSPLHF. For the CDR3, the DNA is TGTGCCAGCAGTTCGAGAGGGTTGTATAATTCACCCCTCCACTTT.

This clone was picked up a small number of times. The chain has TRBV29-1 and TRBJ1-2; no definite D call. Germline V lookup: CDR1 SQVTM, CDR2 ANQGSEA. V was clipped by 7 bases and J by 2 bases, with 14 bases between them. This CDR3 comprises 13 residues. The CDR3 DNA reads TGCAGCGGGGCTACGGGAAAGAACTATGGCTACACCTTC. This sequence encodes CSGATGKNYGYTF.

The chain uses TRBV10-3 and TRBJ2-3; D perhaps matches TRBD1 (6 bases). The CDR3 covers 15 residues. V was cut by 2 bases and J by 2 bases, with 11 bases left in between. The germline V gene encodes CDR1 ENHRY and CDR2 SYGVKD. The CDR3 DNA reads TGTGCCATCAGTGAGGGCAGGGGATTCACAGATACGCAGTATTTT. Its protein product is CAISEGRGFTDTQYF.

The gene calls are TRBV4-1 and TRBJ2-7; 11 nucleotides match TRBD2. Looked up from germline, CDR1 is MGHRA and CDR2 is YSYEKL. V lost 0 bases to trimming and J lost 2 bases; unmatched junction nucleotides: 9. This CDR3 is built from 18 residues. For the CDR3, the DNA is TGCGCCAGCAGCCAAGAAGGGGCTAGCGGGGGGCTAACCTACGAGCAGTACTTC. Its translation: CASSQEGASGGLTYEQYF.

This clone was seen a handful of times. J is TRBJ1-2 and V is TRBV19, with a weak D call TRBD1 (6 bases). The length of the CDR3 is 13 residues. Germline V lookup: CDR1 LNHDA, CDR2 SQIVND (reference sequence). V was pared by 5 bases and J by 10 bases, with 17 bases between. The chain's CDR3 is CASSSQSGTYYTF. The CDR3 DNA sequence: TGTGCCAGTAGTTCCCAATCGGGGACATACTACACCTTC.

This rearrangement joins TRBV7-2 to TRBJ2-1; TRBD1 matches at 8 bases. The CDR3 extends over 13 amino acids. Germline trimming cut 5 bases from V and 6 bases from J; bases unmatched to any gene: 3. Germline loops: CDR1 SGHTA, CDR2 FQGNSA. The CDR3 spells CASSPTGGNEQFF. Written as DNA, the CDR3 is TGTGCCAGCAGCCCCACAGGGGGCAATGAGCAGTTCTTC.

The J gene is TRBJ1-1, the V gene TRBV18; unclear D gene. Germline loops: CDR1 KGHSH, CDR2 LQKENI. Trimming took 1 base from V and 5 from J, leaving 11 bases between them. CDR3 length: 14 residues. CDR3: CASSPRRTLTEAFF. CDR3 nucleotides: TGTGCCAGCTCACCACGAAGAACTCTAACTGAAGCTTTCTTT.